Listed below are T cell receptor beta chains from one sample, sequenced in a study of PD-1 blockade in classical Hodgkin lymphoma. Repertoires were generated with immunoSEQ multiplex PCR, while TCRdb's copy carries only in-frame clones and drops some. The repertoire holds roughly 29,000 clones, with under 80% as singletons. The specimen comprised CD4+ T cells from blood, sampled before the fourth cycle of nivolumab. These receptors were collected from a human donor with classical Hodgkin lymphoma. The CDR3 runs from the conserved cysteine through the conserved F or W.

CASRAEAYTDTQYF	TRBV2	TRBJ2-3
CASSYGQLQETQYF	TRBV5-1	TRBJ2-5
CASSSGGPMGEQYF	TRBV5-1	TRBJ2-7
CASSQDASWGGADTQYF	TRBV4-2	TRBJ2-3
CASSPFVGEADTQYF	TRBV28	TRBJ2-3
CASSSGGAPTLYEQYF	TRBV27	TRBJ2-7
CASSALAGGRSGELFF	TRBV9	TRBJ2-2
CASSLRGNEQFF	TRBV7-3	TRBJ2-1
CASSRGTSGGTYNEQFF	TRBV19	TRBJ2-1
CASSPPARGGLTGELFF	TRBV18	TRBJ2-2
CATSSGVTQYF	TRBV15	TRBJ2-5
CAISESRADTQYF	TRBV10-3	TRBJ2-3
CASSIDLDGYGYTF	TRBV19	TRBJ1-2
CAISEDLVSNEQFF	TRBV10-3	TRBJ2-1
CASSQYPFYEQYF	TRBV5-1	TRBJ2-7
CASSSTGGYTF	TRBV6-5	TRBJ1-2
CASKLRDEGGYTF	TRBV19	TRBJ1-2
CASSLFGENTEAFF	TRBV7-9	TRBJ1-1
CASSLTPGGFTGELFF	TRBV13	TRBJ2-2
CASKGDRVSFQPQHF	TRBV2	TRBJ1-5
CASSRTGVNYGYTF	TRBV6-5	TRBJ1-2
CASNRGTSDTQYF	TRBV6-5	TRBJ2-3
CAISTGGQETQYF	TRBV10-3	TRBJ2-5
CASSEARRDNEQYF	TRBV6-1	TRBJ2-7
CSASLAHEQYF	TRBV20-1	TRBJ2-7
CASSGGQGRETQYF	TRBV2	TRBJ2-5
CASESPSGPQTQYF	TRBV10-2	TRBJ2-5
CASRPTRGQGGYGYTF	TRBV28	TRBJ1-2
CASSLDQGNTDTQYF	TRBV5-4	TRBJ2-3
CSVLRGTGSTDTQYF	TRBV29-1	TRBJ2-3
CASSLEGDDEQFF	TRBV7-3	TRBJ2-1
CASRRTSGGFSGANVLTF	TRBV6-4	TRBJ2-6
CASKTGTGAGLLGEQYF	TRBV19	TRBJ2-7
CASSETGVDGYTF	TRBV18	TRBJ1-2
CASTLAGTYEQYF	TRBV5-1	TRBJ2-7
CASSPRQGAEAFF	TRBV11-2	TRBJ1-1
CASSNRTIDEQYF	TRBV5-4	TRBJ2-7
CASRYQGNEQFF	TRBV28	TRBJ2-1
CARSFLGDTDTQYF	TRBV7-5	TRBJ2-3
CASSEERGSYEQYF	TRBV2	TRBJ2-7
CAISVSRLGETQYF	TRBV10-3	TRBJ2-5
CASRPRDQPQHF	TRBV6-1	TRBJ1-5
CASSPGQGIQETQYF	TRBV5-4	TRBJ2-5
CASRQVQETQYF	TRBV2	TRBJ2-5
CASSLGARGGTDTQYF	TRBV7-2	TRBJ2-3